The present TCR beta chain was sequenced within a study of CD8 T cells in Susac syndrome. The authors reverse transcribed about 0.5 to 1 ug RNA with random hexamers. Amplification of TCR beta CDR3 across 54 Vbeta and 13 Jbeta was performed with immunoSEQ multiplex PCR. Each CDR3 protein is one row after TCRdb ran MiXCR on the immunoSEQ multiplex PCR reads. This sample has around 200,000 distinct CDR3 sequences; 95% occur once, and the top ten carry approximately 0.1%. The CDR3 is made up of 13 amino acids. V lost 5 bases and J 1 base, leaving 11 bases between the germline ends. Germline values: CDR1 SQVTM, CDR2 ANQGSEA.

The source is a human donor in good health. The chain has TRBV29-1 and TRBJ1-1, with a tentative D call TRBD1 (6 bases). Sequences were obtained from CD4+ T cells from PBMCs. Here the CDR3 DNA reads TGCAGCGTTCAGCAGGGACAGAACACTGAAGCTTTCTTT. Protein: CSVQQGQNTEAFF.